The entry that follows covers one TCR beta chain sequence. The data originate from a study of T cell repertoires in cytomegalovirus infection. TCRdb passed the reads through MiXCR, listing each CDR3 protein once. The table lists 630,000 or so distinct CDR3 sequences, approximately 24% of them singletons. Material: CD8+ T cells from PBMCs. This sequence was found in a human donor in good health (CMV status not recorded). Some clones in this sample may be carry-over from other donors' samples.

CDR3 sequence: CSVRDRGTYEQYF. DNA for the CDR3: TGCAGCGTGCGGGACAGGGGGACCTACGAGCAGTACTTC. The chain carries TRBV29-1 and TRBJ2-7; 11 nucleotides align to TRBD1. Unmatched junction bases numbered 3, after V lost 6 bases and J lost 2 bases. This CDR3 region has 13 residues. CDR1 and CDR2 (germline): SQVTM, ANQGSEA.